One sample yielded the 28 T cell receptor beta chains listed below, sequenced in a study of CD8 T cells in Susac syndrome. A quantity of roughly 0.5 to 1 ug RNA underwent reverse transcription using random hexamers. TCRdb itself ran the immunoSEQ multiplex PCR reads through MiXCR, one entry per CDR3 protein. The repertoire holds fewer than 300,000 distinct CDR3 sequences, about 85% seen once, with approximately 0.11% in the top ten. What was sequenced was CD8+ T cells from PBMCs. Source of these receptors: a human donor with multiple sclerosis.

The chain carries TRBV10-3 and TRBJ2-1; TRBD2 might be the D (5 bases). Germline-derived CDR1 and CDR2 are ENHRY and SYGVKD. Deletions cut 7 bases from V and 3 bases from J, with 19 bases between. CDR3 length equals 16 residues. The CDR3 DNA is TGTGCCATCAACCTAGCTCGTGAGGGCGGCTACAATGAGCAGTTCTTC. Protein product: CAINLAREGGYNEQFF.

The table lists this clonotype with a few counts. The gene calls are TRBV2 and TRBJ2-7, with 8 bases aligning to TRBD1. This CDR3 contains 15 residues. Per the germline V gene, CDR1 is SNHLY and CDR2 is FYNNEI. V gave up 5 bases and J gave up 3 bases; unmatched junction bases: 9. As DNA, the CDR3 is TGTGCCAGCAGTCCGGGGACAGGCCAAATCTACGAGCAGTACTTC. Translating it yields CASSPGTGQIYEQYF.

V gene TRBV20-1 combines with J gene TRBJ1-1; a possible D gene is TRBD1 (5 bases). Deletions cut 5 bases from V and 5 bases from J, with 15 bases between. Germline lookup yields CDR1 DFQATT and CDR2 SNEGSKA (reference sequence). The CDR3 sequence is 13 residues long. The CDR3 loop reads CSAGAGLRTEAFF. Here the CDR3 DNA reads TGCAGTGCTGGAGCAGGGTTGAGGACTGAAGCTTTCTTT.

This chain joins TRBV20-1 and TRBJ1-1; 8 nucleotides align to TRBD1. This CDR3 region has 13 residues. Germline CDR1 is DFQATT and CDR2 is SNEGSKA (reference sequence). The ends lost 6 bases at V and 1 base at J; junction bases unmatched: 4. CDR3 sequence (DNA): TGCAGTGCGCCGGACAGGGAGAACACTGAAGCTTTCTTT. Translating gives CSAPDRENTEAFF.

The DNA for the CDR3 is TGTGCCATCAGTCCGACTAGCGGGAGCGACACCGGGGAGCTGTTTTTT. Translated, it gives CAISPTSGSDTGELFF. The chain joins TRBV10-3 to TRBJ2-2; 12 bases are a match to TRBD2. Germline trimming cut 5 bases from V and 3 bases from J; bases unmatched to any gene: 4. The germline gives CDR1 ENHRY, CDR2 SYGVKD. This CDR3 is 16 amino acids long.

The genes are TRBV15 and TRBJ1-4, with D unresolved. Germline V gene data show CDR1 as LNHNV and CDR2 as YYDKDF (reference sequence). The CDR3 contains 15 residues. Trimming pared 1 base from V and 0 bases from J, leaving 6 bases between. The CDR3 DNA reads TGTGCCACCAGCAGAGCCGGGACAACTAATGAAAAACTGTTTTTT. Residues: CATSRAGTTNEKLFF.

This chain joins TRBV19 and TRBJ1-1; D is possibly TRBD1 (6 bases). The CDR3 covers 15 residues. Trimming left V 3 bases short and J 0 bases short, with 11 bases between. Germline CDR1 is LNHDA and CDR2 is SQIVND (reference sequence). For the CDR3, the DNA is TGTGCCAGTAGTATCCCCAGGGGTATGAACACTGAAGCTTTCTTT. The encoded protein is CASSIPRGMNTEAFF.

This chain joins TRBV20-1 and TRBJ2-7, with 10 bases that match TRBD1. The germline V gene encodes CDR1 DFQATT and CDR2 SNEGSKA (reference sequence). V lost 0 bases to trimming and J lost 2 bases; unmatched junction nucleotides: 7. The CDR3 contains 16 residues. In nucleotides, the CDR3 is TGCAGTGCTAGAGACCTGGAGGGGACAGGGGCCTACGAGCAGTACTTC. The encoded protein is CSARDLEGTGAYEQYF.

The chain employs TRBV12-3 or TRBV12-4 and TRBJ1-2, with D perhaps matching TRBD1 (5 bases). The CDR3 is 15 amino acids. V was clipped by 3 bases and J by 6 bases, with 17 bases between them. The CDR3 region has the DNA TGTGCCAGCAGTTTGGGTCGAGGGGCATGGGATGGCTACACCTTC. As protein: CASSLGRGAWDGYTF.

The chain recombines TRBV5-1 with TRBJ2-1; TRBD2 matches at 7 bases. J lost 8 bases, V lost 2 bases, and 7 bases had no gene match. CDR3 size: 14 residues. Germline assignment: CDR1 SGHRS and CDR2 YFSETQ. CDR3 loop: CASSFAGARDEQFF. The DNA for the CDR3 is TGCGCCAGCAGCTTCGCGGGAGCGCGCGATGAGCAGTTCTTC.

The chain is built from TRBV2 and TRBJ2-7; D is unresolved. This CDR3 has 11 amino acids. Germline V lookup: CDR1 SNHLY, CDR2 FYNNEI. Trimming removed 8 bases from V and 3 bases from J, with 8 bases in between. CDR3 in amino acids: CASWQNYEQYF. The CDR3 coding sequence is TGTGCCAGCTGGCAGAACTACGAGCAGTACTTC.

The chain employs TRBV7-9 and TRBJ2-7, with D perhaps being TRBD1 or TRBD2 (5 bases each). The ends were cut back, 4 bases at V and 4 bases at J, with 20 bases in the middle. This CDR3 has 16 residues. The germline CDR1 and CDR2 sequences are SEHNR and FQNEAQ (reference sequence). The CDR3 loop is CASSSGALPFLYEQYF. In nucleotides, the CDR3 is TGTGCCAGCAGCTCCGGGGCACTTCCCTTCCTTTACGAGCAGTACTTC. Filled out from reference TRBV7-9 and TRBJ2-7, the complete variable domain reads DTGVSQNPRHKITKRGQNVTFRCDPISEHNRLYWYRQTLGQGPEFLTYFQNEAQLEKSRLLSDRFSAERPKGSFSTLEIQRTEQGDSAMYLCASSSGALPFLYEQYFGPGTRLTVT.

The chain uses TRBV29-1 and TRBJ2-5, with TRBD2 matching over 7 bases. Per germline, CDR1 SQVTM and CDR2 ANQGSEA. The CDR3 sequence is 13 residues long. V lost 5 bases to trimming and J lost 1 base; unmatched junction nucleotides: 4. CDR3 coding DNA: TGCAGCGTTTTAGCGGGTATCCAAGAGACCCAGTACTTC. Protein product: CSVLAGIQETQYF.

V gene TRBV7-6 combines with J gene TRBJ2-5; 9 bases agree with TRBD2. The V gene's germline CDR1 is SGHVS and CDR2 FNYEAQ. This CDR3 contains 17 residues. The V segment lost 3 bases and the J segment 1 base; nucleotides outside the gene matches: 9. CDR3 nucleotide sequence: TGTGCCAGCAGCTTTCTTCTAGCGGGGAGATTCCAAGAGACCCAGTACTTC. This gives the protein CASSFLLAGRFQETQYF.

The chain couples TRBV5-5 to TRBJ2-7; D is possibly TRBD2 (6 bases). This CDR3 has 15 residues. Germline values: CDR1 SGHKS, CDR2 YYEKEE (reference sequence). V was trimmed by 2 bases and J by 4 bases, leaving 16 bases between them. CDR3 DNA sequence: TGTGCCAGCAGCTTACGGGAGCTGACAGATTACGAGCAGTACTTC. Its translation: CASSLRELTDYEQYF.

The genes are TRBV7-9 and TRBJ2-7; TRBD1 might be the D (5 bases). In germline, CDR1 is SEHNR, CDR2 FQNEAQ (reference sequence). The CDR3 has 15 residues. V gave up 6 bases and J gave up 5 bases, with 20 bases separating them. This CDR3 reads CASSTTHHGANEQYF. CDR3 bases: TGTGCCAGCAGTACCACCCACCATGGGGCAAACGAGCAGTACTTC.

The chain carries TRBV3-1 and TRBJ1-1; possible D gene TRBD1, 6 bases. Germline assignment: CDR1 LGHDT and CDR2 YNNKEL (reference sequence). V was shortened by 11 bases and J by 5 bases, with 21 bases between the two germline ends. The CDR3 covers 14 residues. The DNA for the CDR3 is TGTGCCTCGAATAGTGGGGGCTCAAGGACTGAAGCTTTCTTT. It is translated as CASNSGGSRTEAFF.

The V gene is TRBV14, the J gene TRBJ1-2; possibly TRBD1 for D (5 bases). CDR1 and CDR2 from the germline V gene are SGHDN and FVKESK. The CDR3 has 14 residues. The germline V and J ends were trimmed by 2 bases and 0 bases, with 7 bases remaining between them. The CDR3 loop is CASSQRGANYGYTF. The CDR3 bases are TGTGCCAGCAGCCAAAGGGGCGCTAACTATGGCTACACCTTC.

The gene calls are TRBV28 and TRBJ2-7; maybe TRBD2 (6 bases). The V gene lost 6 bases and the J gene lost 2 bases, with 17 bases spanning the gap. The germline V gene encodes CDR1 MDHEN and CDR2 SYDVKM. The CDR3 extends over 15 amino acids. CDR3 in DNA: TGTGCCAGCAGGTCAGTCCGGGAGCTGCCCTACGAGCAGTACTTC. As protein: CASRSVRELPYEQYF.

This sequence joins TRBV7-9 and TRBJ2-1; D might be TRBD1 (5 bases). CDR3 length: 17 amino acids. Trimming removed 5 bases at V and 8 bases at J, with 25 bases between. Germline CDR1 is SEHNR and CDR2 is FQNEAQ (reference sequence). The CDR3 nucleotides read TGTGCCAGCAGCGAACCGGCAGGGCCGTCCCTAAGGGATGAGCAGTTCTTC. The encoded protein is CASSEPAGPSLRDEQFF.

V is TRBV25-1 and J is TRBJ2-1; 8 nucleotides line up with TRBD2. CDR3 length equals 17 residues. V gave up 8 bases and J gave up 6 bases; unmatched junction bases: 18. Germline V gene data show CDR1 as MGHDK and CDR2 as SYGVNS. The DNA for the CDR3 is TGTGCCAGCGGGAGCGGGAGATCTCCCCCTCTTGGCAATGAGCAGTTCTTC. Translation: CASGSGRSPPLGNEQFF. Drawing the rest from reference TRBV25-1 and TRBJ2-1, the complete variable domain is EADIYQTPRYLVIGTGKKITLECSQTMGHDKMYWYQQDPGMELHLIHYSYGVNSTEKGDLSSESTVSRIRTEHFPLTLESARPSHTSQYLCASGSGRSPPLGNEQFFGPGTRLTVL.

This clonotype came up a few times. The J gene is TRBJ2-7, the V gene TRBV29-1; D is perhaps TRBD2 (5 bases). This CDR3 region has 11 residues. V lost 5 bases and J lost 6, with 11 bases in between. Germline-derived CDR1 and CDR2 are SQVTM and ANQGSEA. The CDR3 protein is CSVLVRGEQYF. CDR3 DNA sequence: TGCAGCGTTTTGGTCCGGGGCGAGCAGTACTTC.

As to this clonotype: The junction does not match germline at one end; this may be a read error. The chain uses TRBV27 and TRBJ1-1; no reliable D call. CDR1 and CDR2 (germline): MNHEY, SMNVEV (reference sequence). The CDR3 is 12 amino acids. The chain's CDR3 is CASRLGRTEVFF. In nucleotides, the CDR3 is TGTGCCAGCAGGCTGGGCAGGACTGAAGTTTTCTTT.

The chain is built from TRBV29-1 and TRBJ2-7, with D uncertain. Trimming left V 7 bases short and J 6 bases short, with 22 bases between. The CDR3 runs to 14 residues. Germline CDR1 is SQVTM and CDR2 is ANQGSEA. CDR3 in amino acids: CSAKYSVGSGEQYF. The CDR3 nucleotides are TGCAGCGCCAAGTACTCCGTCGGCAGTGGCGAGCAGTACTTC.

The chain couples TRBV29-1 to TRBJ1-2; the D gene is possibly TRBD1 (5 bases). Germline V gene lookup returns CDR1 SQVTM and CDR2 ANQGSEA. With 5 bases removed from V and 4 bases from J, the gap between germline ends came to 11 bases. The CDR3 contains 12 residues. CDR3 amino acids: CSVPGEAYGYTF. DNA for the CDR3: TGCAGCGTTCCGGGGGAGGCCTATGGCTACACCTTC.

The DNA for the CDR3 is TGTGCCAGCAGCGGTACCATCTACGAGCAGTACTTC. Translating it yields CASSGTIYEQYF. The chain has TRBV7-9 and TRBJ2-7; D unclear. The V end was cut by 5 bases, the J end by 3 bases, with 8 bases between. The germline CDR1 and CDR2 sequences are SEHNR and FQNEAQ (reference sequence). The CDR3 length is 12 residues.

As DNA, the CDR3 is TGTGCCACTCTACTCGAGCGGGAGGGCTTGGAGACCCAGTACTTC. Protein product: CATLLEREGLETQYF. This chain joins TRBV10-3 and TRBJ2-5; 10 bases fit TRBD2. Germline V gives CDR1 ENHRY, CDR2 SYGVKD. The CDR3 contains 15 residues. Trimming cost V 10 bases and J 5 bases; bases outside gene matches: 13.

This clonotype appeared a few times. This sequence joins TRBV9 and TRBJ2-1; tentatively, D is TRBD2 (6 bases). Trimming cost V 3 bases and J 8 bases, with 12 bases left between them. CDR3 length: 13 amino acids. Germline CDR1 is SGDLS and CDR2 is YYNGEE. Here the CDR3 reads CASSGLAIHEQFF. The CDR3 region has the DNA TGTGCCAGCAGCGGGCTAGCGATCCATGAGCAGTTCTTC. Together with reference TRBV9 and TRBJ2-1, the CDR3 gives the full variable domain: DSGVTQTPKHLITATGQRVTLRCSPRSGDLSVYWYQQSLDQGLQFLIQYYNGEERAKGNILERFSAQQFPDLHSELNLSSLELGDSALYFCASSGLAIHEQFFGPGTRLTVL.